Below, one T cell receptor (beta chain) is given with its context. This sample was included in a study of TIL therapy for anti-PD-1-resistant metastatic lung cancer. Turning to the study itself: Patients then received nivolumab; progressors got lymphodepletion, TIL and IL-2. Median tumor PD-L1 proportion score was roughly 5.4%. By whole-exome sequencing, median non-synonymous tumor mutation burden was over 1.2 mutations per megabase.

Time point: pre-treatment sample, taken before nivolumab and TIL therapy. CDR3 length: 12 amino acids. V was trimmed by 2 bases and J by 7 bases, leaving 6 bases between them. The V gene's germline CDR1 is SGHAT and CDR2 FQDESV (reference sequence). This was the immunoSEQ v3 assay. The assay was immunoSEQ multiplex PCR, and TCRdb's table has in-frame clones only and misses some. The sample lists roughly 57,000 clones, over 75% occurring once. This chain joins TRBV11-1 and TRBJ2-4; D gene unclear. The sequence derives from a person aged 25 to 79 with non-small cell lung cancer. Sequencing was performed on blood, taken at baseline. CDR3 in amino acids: CASSLSGNIQYF. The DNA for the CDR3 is TGTGCCAGCAGCTTATCTGGTAACATTCAGTACTTC.